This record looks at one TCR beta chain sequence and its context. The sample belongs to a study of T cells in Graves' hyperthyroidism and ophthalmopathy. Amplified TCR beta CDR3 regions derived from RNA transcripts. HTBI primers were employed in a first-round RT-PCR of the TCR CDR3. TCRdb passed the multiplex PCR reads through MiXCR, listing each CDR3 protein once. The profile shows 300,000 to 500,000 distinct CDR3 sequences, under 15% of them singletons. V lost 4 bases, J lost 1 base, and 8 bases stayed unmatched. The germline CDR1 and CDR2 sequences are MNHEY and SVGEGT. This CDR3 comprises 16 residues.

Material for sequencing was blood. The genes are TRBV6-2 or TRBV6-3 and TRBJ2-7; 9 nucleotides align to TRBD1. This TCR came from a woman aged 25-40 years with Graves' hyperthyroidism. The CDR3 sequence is CASSWISGTGSYEQYF. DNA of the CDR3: TGTGCCAGCAGTTGGATCTCCGGGACAGGGTCCTACGAGCAGTACTTC.